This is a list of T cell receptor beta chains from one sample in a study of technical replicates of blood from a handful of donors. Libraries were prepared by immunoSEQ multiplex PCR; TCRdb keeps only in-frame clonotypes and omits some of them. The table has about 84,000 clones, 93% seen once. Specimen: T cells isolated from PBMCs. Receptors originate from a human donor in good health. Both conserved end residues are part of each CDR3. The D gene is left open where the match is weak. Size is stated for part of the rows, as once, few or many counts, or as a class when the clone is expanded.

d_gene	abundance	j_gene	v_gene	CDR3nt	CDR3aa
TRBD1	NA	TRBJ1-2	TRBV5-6	TGTGCCAGCAGCTTGGAAGGCCCCGGGACAGGGGCCAACTATGGCTACACCTTC	CASSLEGPGTGANYGYTF
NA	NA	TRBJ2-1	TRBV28	TGTGCCAGCAGTTACCAGGCTTCAGAGCAGTTCTTC	CASSYQASEQFF
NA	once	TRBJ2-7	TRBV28	TGTGCCAGCACCCTCCAGTCTCTACGGGTGCAGTACTTC	CASTLQSLRVQYF
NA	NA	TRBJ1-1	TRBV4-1	TGCGCCAGCAGCCAAGACGGACTTTTTGGTACTGAAGCTTTCTTT	CASSQDGLFGTEAFF
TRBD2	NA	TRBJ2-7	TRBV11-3	TGTGCCAGCAGCGTCGGGGGAGCGGGGGCCTACGAGCAGTACTTC	CASSVGGAGAYEQYF
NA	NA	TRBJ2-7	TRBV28	TGTGCCAGCAGTCTCATTGGGGGGGGCAGCTTCGTCTACGAGCAGTACTTC	CASSLIGGGSFVYEQYF
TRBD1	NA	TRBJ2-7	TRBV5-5	TGTGCCAGCAGCTTCGGACAGGAAAGCTATTGGGGCTCCTACGAGCAGTACTTC	CASSFGQESYWGSYEQYF
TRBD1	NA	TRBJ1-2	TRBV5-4	TGTGCCAGCAGCAAGTACAGGGGGCCTTATGGCTACACCTTC	CASSKYRGPYGYTF
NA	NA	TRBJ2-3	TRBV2	TGTGCCAGCATCCGGACAGCTAGCACAGATACGCAGTATTTT	CASIRTASTDTQYF
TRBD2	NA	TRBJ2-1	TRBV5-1	TGCGCCAGCAGCTTCGGGGGGGCACGGGTAGACAATGAGCAGTTCTTC	CASSFGGARVDNEQFF
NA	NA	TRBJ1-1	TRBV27	TGTGCCAGCAGTTTACCAGGGATCGCTGAAGCTTTCTTT	CASSLPGIAEAFF
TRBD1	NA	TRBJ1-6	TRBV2	TGTGCCAGCAGCCTTCTGGACAGGGGATCACCCCTCCACTTT	CASSLLDRGSPLHF
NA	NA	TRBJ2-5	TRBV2	TGTGCCAGCCTCCTCGAGACAGCCGGGGAGACCCAGTACTTC	CASLLETAGETQYF
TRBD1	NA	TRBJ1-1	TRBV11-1	TGTGCCAGCAGCTTGTTGATAGGAACAGGGGCATCTGAAGCTTTCTTT	CASSLLIGTGASEAFF
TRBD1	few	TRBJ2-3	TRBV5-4	TGTGCCAGCAGCTCCTCGGGACAGAGCACAGATACGCAGTATTTT	CASSSSGQSTDTQYF
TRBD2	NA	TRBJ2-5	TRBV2	TGTGCCAGCAGTGATGCTAGCGGGACCCAAGAGACCCAGTACTTC	CASSDASGTQETQYF
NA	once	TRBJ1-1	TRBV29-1	TGCAGCGTTGTTGGCGGTTCTATCGGGGAAGCTTTCTTT	CSVVGGSIGEAFF
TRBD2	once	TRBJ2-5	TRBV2	TGTGCCAGCCTGGGTAGCGGGGAGCCCCAAGAGACCCAGTACTTC	CASLGSGEPQETQYF
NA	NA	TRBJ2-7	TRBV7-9	TGTGCCAGCAGCTTAACAGGTCCGCGGGAGCAGTACTTC	CASSLTGPREQYF
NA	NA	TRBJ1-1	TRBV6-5	TGTGCCACCCAGGTCGGTCGGAACACTGAAGCTTTCTTT	CATQVGRNTEAFF
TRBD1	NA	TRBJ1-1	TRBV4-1	TGCGCCAGCAGCCTAACAGGGGCGACTGAAGCTTTCTTT	CASSLTGATEAFF
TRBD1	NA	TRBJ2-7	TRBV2	TGTGCCAGCTCCGGGACAGGGCGGCGCGAGCAGTACTTC	CASSGTGRREQYF
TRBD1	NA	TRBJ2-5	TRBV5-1	TGCGCCAGCAGCTTGGGACAGGGCGCTGCGCAAGAGACCCAGTACTTC	CASSLGQGAAQETQYF
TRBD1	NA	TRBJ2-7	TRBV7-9	TGTGCCAGCACCCTTAGCTTAGGACAGGGTGCGTACTTC	CASTLSLGQGAYF
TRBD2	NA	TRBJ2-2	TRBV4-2	TGTGCCAGCAGCCAAGTAGCGGGAGGTCGTCGTGTCACCGGGGAGCTGTTTTTT	CASSQVAGGRRVTGELFF
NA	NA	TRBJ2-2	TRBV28	TGTGCCAGCAGTCCTTCCAGAGGGGAGCTGTTTTTT	CASSPSRGELFF
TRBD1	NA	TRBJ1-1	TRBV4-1	TGCGCCAGCAGCCAAGAGGGACAGGGTGGTACTGAAGCTTTCTTT	CASSQEGQGGTEAFF
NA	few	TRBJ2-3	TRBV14	TGTGCCAGCAGCCAAGCCCTCCACGCTAACACAGATACGCAGTATTTT	CASSQALHANTDTQYF
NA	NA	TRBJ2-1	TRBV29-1	TGCAGCGCTGAAGGAGCTTACAATGAGCAGTTCTTC	CSAEGAYNEQFF
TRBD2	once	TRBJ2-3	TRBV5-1	TGCGCCAGCAGCAGCGGAGTAGCGGGAGTTACAGATACGCAGTATTTT	CASSSGVAGVTDTQYF
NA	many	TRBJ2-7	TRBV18	TGTGCCAGCTCATTACAGGACAGTCGCGAGCAGTACTTC	CASSLQDSREQYF
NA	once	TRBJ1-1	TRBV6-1	TGTGCCAGCAGTGACGGGTCGAAATACAAAGCTTTCTTT	CASSDGSKYKAFF
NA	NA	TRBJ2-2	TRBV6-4	TGTGCCAGCAGTGACTCCGGTCAGAACACCGGGGAGCTGTTTTTT	CASSDSGQNTGELFF
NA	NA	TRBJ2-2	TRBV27	TGTGCCAGCAGTCCCTATTCGGGGACGAACACCGGGGAGCTGTTTTTT	CASSPYSGTNTGELFF
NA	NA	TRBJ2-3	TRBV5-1	TGCGCCAGCAGCTTGGGGGGGCAGAGAAGGACAGCTCTGGGAGATACGCAGTATTTT	CASSLGGQRRTALGDTQYF
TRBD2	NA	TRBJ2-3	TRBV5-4	TGTGCCAGCAGCTTGGCTGGCGGGGGGTTGGCAGATACGCAGTATTTT	CASSLAGGGLADTQYF
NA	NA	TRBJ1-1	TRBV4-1	TGCGCCAGCAGCCAAGTGCAGTTGAACACTGAAGCTTTCTTT	CASSQVQLNTEAFF
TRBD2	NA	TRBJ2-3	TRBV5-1	TGCGCCAGCAGCTCCCCCGAAATAGCGGGAGTTTACACGCAGTATTTT	CASSSPEIAGVYTQYF
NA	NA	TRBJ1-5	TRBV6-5	TGTGCCAGCAGTTCACGGGGTCAGCCCCAGCATTTT	CASSSRGQPQHF
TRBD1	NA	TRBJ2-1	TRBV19	TGTGCCAGTGGGCACAGGGGAACAGGCGGTGAGCAGTTCTTC	CASGHRGTGGEQFF
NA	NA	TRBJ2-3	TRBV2	TGTGCCAGCGGCCGAAATGGAGGGGGCACAGATACGCAGTATTTT	CASGRNGGGTDTQYF